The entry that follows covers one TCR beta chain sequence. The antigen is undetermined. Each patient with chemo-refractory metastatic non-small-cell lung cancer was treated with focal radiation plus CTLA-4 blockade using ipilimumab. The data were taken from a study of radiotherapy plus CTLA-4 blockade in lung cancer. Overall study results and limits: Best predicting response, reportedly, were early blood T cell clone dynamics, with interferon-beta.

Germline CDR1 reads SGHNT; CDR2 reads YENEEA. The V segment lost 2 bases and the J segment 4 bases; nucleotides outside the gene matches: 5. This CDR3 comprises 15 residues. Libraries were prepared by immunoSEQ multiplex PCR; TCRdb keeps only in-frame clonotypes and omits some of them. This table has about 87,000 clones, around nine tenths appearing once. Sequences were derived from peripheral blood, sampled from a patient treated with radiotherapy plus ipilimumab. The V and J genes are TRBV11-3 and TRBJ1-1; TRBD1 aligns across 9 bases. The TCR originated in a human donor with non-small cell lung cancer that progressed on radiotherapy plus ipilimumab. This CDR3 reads CASSLSGQGFTEAFF. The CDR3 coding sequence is TGTGCCAGCAGCTTATCGGGACAGGGCTTCACTGAAGCTTTCTTT. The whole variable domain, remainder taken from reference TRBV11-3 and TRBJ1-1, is EAGVVQSPRYKIIEKKQPVAFWCNPISGHNTLYWYLQNLGQGPELLIRYENEEAVDDSQLPKDRFSAERLKGVDSTLKIQPAELGDSAVYLCASSLSGQGFTEAFFGQGTRLTVV.